Below, one T cell receptor beta chain is given with its context. No antigen is known for it. Conventional CD4 T cells were sorted as CD4+CD127+ cells. Controls came from healthy donors unrelated to patients. The data belong to a study of B cell selection in AIRE deficiency. Under the authors' procedure: Around 1.1x10^5 patient and 1.3x10^5 or so healthy donor in-frame TCRbeta sequences came from conventional T cells. Clones were read by immunoSEQ multiplex PCR, and TCRdb kept only the in-frame ones, dropping some. Clonal size and the V and J genes are those of that table, whereas D and trimming came from the DNA. Among about 25,000 clones listed, about 95% were seen once. Broader study findings: Of some 3,700 shared Treg TCRbeta sequences, roughly 32% were healthy-donor-only and around 8.7% patient-only. About 30% of healthy-shared Treg TCRbeta sequences appeared in patient Tconv cells.

V was clipped by 4 bases and J by 1 base, with 5 bases between them. The length of the CDR3 is 13 residues. Germline V gives CDR1 SNHLY, CDR2 FYNNEI. This receptor was obtained from a human donor in good health. The genes are TRBV2 and TRBJ1-3; D unclear. Sequenced material: CD4+CD127+ conventional T cells sorted from PBMCs. In DNA form, the CDR3 reads TGTGCCAGCAGTGCAGGATCTGGAAACACCATATATTTT. Its protein is CASSAGSGNTIYF.